This T cell receptor beta chain came from a study of cytomegalovirus exposure and HLA in healthy donors. As for this clone: Its specificity is not known.

The PCR used 60 Vbeta and 13 Jbeta primers. Assay: immunoSEQ multiplex PCR; the TCRdb copy retains only in-frame clones and omits some. The sample totals 45,000 to 60,000 clones. Study-level results: Among TCR beta chains, those listed as cytomegalovirus-associated numbered roughly 150.

The sequencing input was PBMCs. The TCR sequence derives from a male donor in good health and CMV-seronegative.

The CDR3 bases are TGTGCCAGCAGCGTAGCCGGGGGGGGGAGCTCCTACGAGCAGTACTTC. Protein product: CASSVAGGGSSYEQYF. The genes are TRBV9 and TRBJ2-7; 8 positions agree with TRBD2. The CDR3 length is 16 residues. The V gene end was trimmed by 0 bases and the J gene end by 0 bases; junction bases not matched to a gene: 5. Germline CDR1 reads SGDLS; CDR2 reads YYNGEE. Based on the CDR3 plus reference TRBV9 and TRBJ2-7, the full variable domain is DSGVTQTPKHLITATGQRVTLRCSPRSGDLSVYWYQQSLDQGLQFLIQYYNGEERAKGNILERFSAQQFPDLHSELNLSSLELGDSALYFCASSVAGGGSSYEQYFGPGTRLTVT.